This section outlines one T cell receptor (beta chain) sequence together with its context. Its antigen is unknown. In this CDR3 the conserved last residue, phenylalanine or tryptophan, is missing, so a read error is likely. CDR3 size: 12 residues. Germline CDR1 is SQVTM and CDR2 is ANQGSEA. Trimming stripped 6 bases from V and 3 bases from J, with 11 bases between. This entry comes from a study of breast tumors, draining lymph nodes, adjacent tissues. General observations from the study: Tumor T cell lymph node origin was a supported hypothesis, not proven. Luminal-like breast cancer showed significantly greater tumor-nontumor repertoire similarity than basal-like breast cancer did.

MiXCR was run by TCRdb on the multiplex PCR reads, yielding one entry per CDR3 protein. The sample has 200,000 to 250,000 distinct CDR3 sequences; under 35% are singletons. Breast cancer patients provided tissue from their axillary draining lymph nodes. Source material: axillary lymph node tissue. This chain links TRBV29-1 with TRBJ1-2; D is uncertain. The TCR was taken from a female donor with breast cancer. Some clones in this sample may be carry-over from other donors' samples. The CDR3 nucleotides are TGCAGCGTGAAGGACGGCTACTATGGCTACACCCTT. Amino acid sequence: CSVKDGYYGYTL.